The 8 T cell receptor beta chains below all came from one sample that was sequenced in a study of OX40 agonist ivuxolimab in advanced cancers. Only in-frame clones appear in the TCRdb table, and some are missing; sequencing was by immunoSEQ multiplex PCR. Of around 65,000 clones in the sample, nearly 90% were seen once. Source: CD4+ or CD8+ T cells sorted from blood, taken in a trial of the OX40 agonist ivuxolimab. The receptors here all came from an adult with an advanced solid tumor such as melanoma, head and neck, liver or kidney cancer.

V usage is TRBV5-1 and J usage is TRBJ2-7; possibly TRBD1 or TRBD2 for D (7 bases each). Germline assignment: CDR1 SGHRS and CDR2 YFSETQ. CDR3 length equals 15 residues. Trimming removed 0 bases at V and 4 bases at J, with 14 bases between. The CDR3 region has the DNA TGCGCCAGCAGCTTGGGAGCAGGGGGGGCGTACGAGCAGTACTTC. Its translation is CASSLGAGGAYEQYF. The full variable domain, with the rest looked up from reference TRBV5-1 and TRBJ2-7, is KAGVTQTPRYLIKTRGQQVTLSCSPISGHRSVSWYQQTPGQGLQFLFEYFSETQRNKGNFPGRFSGRQFSNSRSEMNVSTLELGDSALYLCASSLGAGGAYEQYFGPGTRLTVT.

The rearrangement links TRBV7-2 to TRBJ1-2; tentatively, D is TRBD1 (5 bases). Germline V gene lookup returns CDR1 SGHTA and CDR2 FQGNSA. CDR3 length: 15 amino acids. V was shortened by 0 bases and J by 5 bases, with 13 bases between the two germline ends. CDR3 loop: CASSLASRGGYGYTF. CDR3 nucleotides: TGTGCCAGCAGCTTAGCGAGCCGTGGGGGGTATGGCTACACCTTC.

This clone was detected only a few times. The J gene is TRBJ2-7, the V gene TRBV11-3; D is undetermined. Looked up from germline, CDR1 is SGHNT and CDR2 is YENEEA. CDR3 length: 11 amino acids. Trimming left V 5 bases short and J 6 bases short, with 8 bases between. The CDR3 DNA reads as TGTGCCAGCAGCCTGAAAGGCGAGCAGTACTTC. Translating gives CASSLKGEQYF.

This clone appeared a single time. V and J are TRBV5-4 and TRBJ1-6, with D perhaps TRBD1 (5 bases). The CDR3 runs 14 residues. CDR1 is SGHNT and CDR2 is YYREEE in the germline V gene (reference sequence). Between the trimmed V and J ends, which lost 6 bases and 1 base, there was a span of 8 bases. CDR3 sequence (DNA): TGTGCCAGCACGGGGGGGTCCTATAATTCACCCCTCCACTTT. Translated, it gives CASTGGSYNSPLHF. The full variable domain, with the rest looked up from reference TRBV5-4 and TRBJ1-6, is ETGVTQSPTHLIKTRGQQVTLRCSSQSGHNTVSWYQQALGQGPQFIFQYYREEENGRGNFPPRFSGLQFPNYSSELNVNALELDDSALYLCASTGGSYNSPLHFGNGTRLTVT.

CDR3 bases: TGTGCCAGTAGTAGGGATTTGGTACAGCCCCAGCATTTT. Its translation is CASSRDLVQPQHF. V usage is TRBV19 and J usage is TRBJ1-5; D unclear. The germline V gene encodes CDR1 LNHDA and CDR2 SQIVND (reference sequence). The CDR3 is 13 residues long. The V end lost 4 bases, the J end lost 7 bases, and 11 bases lay between the germline ends.

This clone was detected a few times. The V and J genes are TRBV29-1 and TRBJ1-1; D gene ambiguous. Trimming removed 7 bases at V and 5 bases at J, with 11 bases between. The germline V gene has CDR1 SQVTM and CDR2 ANQGSEA. This CDR3 is 11 amino acids long. The CDR3 DNA follows: TGCAGCGCCGGAGTTGGAACTGAAGCTTTCTTT. Translation: CSAGVGTEAFF.

V gene TRBV5-1 combines with J gene TRBJ2-3; D gene ambiguous. V lost 2 bases, J lost 1 base, and 8 bases lay in between. The CDR3 has 14 amino acids. Germline V gene sequence: CDR1 SGHRS, CDR2 YFSETQ. The DNA of the CDR3 is TGCGCCAGCAGCTTTGGGTTCGGCACAGATACGCAGTATTTT. It encodes CASSFGFGTDTQYF.

The chain employs TRBV19 and TRBJ2-2, with 7 bases matching TRBD2. Germline trimming cut 2 bases from V and 3 bases from J; bases unmatched to any gene: 15. CDR1 is LNHDA and CDR2 is SQIVND in the germline V gene (reference sequence). CDR3 length: 19 residues. The CDR3 here is CASSISRTRIGRDTGELFF. The CDR3 bases are TGTGCCAGTAGTATATCTCGGACTAGGATCGGGCGCGACACCGGGGAGCTGTTTTTT.